Below are 28 T cell receptor beta chains sequenced from a single sample in a study of T cell responses to AZD1222 COVID-19 vaccine. Only in-frame clones appear in the TCRdb table, and some are missing; sequencing was by immunoSEQ multiplex PCR. The sample lists roughly 75,000 clones, about four fifths occurring once. The input for sequencing was peripheral blood, taken on day 0 of AZD1222 vaccination. These receptors originate from an adult in good health.

V usage is TRBV27 and J usage is TRBJ2-5; TRBD2 aligns across 10 bases. With V trimmed by 5 bases and J by 5 bases, 14 bases remained unmatched. Germline V lookup: CDR1 MNHEY, CDR2 SMNVEV (reference sequence). The CDR3 totals 17 residues. The CDR3 here is CASSPITVAGGGETQYF. The DNA of the CDR3 is TGTGCCAGCAGTCCAATCACAGTAGCGGGGGGCGGGGAGACCCAGTACTTC.

This clone was seen a handful of times. The rearrangement links TRBV10-2 to TRBJ2-7, with D perhaps matching TRBD2 (5 bases). This CDR3 contains 13 residues. CDR1 WSHSY and CDR2 SAAADI come from the germline V gene. Trimming took off 6 bases at V and 4 bases at J, with 13 bases between the two ends. The CDR3 loop reads CASSSTRVYEQYF. The CDR3 DNA follows: TGCGCCAGCAGCTCAACTAGAGTTTACGAGCAGTACTTC.

This clone was counted only a few times. This sequence joins TRBV19 and TRBJ2-2; D gene unclear. Germline-derived CDR1 and CDR2 are LNHDA and SQIVND (reference sequence). Trimming left V 7 bases short and J 5 bases short, with 11 bases between. There are 13 residues in the CDR3. The CDR3 loop is CASMARRTGELFF. CDR3 coding DNA: TGTGCCAGTATGGCTAGGCGTACCGGGGAGCTGTTTTTT.

V gene TRBV9 combines with J gene TRBJ2-7; D remains unclear. The ends were cut back, 0 bases at V and 3 bases at J, with 13 bases in the middle. CDR1 and CDR2 from the germline V gene are SGDLS and YYNGEE. The CDR3 is 15 amino acids. The CDR3 sequence is CASSVEGSSRYEQYF. CDR3 sequence (DNA): TGTGCCAGCAGCGTAGAAGGTAGCTCACGCTACGAGCAGTACTTC.

This sequence joins TRBV6-5 and TRBJ1-2; 8 nucleotides agree with TRBD1. Trimming removed 2 bases from V and 6 bases from J; junction bases left unmatched: 5. In germline, CDR1 is MNHEY, CDR2 SVGAGI. The CDR3 is 14 amino acids. CDR3 in amino acids: CASSYGQGADGYTF. The CDR3 bases are TGTGCCAGCAGTTACGGACAGGGAGCTGATGGCTACACCTTC.

V usage is TRBV4-1 and J usage is TRBJ2-4; 14 bases line up with TRBD2. The CDR3 consists of 18 residues. Germline CDR1 and CDR2: MGHRA and YSYEKL. V gave up 4 bases and J gave up 0 bases; unmatched junction bases: 5. In DNA, the CDR3 is TGCGCCAGCAGCCCAGGACTAGCGGGGGGTCTAGCCAAAAACATTCAGTACTTC. Residues: CASSPGLAGGLAKNIQYF.

V gene TRBV5-1 combines with J gene TRBJ1-2, with D possibly TRBD1 on 5 matching bases. Germline V gives CDR1 SGHRS, CDR2 YFSETQ. The CDR3 runs to 13 residues. V was clipped by 0 bases and J by 9 bases, with 12 bases between them. CDR3 DNA: TGCGCCAGCAGCTTGGCGGGACTTTCGAGCTACACCTTC. Amino acids: CASSLAGLSSYTF.

This chain connects TRBV7-2 to TRBJ1-1, with TRBD1 matching over 7 bases. The CDR3 is made up of 14 amino acids. CDR1 and CDR2 from the germline V gene are SGHTA and FQGNSA. V was clipped by 5 bases and J by 7 bases; unmatched bases: 10. DNA for the CDR3: TGTGCCAGCAGCGGCTACGGGACAGCCTATGAAGCTTTCTTT. The encoded protein is CASSGYGTAYEAFF.

The gene calls are TRBV29-1 and TRBJ2-1, with 10 bases fitting TRBD1. J lost 3 bases, V lost 4 bases, and 0 bases had no gene match. This CDR3 has 13 residues. Germline CDR1 and CDR2: SQVTM and ANQGSEA. In nucleotides, the CDR3 is TGCAGCGTTGGGACAGGGGGCTACAATGAGCAGTTCTTC. Residues: CSVGTGGYNEQFF.

The chain links TRBV30 to TRBJ1-4; D ambiguous. Germline-derived CDR1 and CDR2 are GTSNPN and SVGIG (reference sequence). V gave up 1 base and J gave up 0 bases, with 12 bases separating them. There are 16 residues in the CDR3. CDR3 DNA: TGTGCCTGGAGTGGAGAAGGACCCTCAACTAATGAAAAACTGTTTTTT. Its protein product is CAWSGEGPSTNEKLFF.

This sequence joins TRBV2 and TRBJ2-1; D is unresolved. The CDR3 loop spans 17 amino acids. Germline CDR1 SNHLY, CDR2 FYNNEI. V was clipped by 0 bases and J by 3 bases, with 15 bases between them. CDR3 bases: TGTGCCAGCAGTGAAGCGCTCGTAGGAATGGGCTACAATGAGCAGTTCTTC. Translation: CASSEALVGMGYNEQFF.

The chain uses TRBV6-1 and TRBJ1-1; 7 nucleotides agree with TRBD1. The CDR3 is 13 amino acids. With V trimmed by 2 bases and J by 4 bases, 1 base remained unmatched. The germline V gene has CDR1 MNHNS and CDR2 SASEGT. CDR3 loop: CASSERGRTEAFF. The CDR3, as DNA: TGTGCCAGCAGTGAAAGGGGGCGCACTGAAGCTTTCTTT.

This clone appeared once. The CDR3, as DNA: TGTGCCAGCAGCGTAGCGGGGGGGCCTACCTACGAGCAGTACTTC. It is translated as CASSVAGGPTYEQYF. The chain employs TRBV9 and TRBJ2-7; 8 nucleotides line up with TRBD2. Per the germline V gene, CDR1 is SGDLS and CDR2 is YYNGEE. This CDR3 is built from 15 residues. V gave up 0 bases and J gave up 2 bases; unmatched junction bases: 4.

The chain uses TRBV7-8 and TRBJ2-2; perhaps TRBD2 as D (6 bases). CDR1 is SGHVS, CDR2 FQNEAQ, per germline. Trimming cost V 5 bases and J 2 bases, with 24 bases left between them. This CDR3 has 19 amino acids. The CDR3 bases are TGTGCCAGCAGCAAAGGCTCGACCGCCAAGGGAGGCAACACCGGGGAGCTGTTTTTT. Protein product: CASSKGSTAKGGNTGELFF.

The chain recombines TRBV21-1 with TRBJ1-6; the D call of TRBD1 is as the table states it, not checked on the DNA. TRBV21-1 is tagged as a pseudogene. The CDR3 spans 21 residues. The CDR3 here is CASSTCHRVETLSSYNSPLHF. As DNA, the CDR3 is TGTGCCAGCAGCACATGTCACAGGGTGGAGACCCTTAGCTCCTATAATTCACCCCTCCACTTT.

This clone is a singleton in its sample. The V gene is TRBV28, the J gene TRBJ1-2, with no clear D. V was pared by 2 bases and J by 3 bases, with 7 bases between. Per germline, CDR1 MDHEN and CDR2 SYDVKM. The CDR3 sequence is 13 residues long. CDR3 in amino acids: CASSLGQYYGYTF. The CDR3 region has the DNA TGTGCCAGCAGTTTAGGGCAGTACTATGGCTACACCTTC.

V and J are TRBV4-1 and TRBJ1-6, with unresolved D. CDR1 and CDR2 (germline): MGHRA, YSYEKL. V shed 1 base and J shed 9 bases, with 7 bases lying between them. This CDR3 contains 13 residues. CDR3 residues: CASSQVGSSPLHF. DNA for the CDR3: TGCGCCAGCAGCCAAGTAGGGAGTTCACCCCTCCACTTT.

V usage is TRBV30 and J usage is TRBJ1-2; TRBD1 aligns across 7 bases. Germline-derived CDR1 and CDR2 are GTSNPN and SVGIG (reference sequence). Trimming at V came to 5 bases and at J to 4 bases, leaving 4 bases not matched to a gene. The CDR3 sequence is 12 residues long. In DNA, the CDR3 is TGTGCCTGGGTGGGACAGACCTATGGCTACACCTTC. This codes for CAWVGQTYGYTF.

V gene TRBV5-6 combines with J gene TRBJ1-4; no clear D gene. Germline CDR1 is SGHDT and CDR2 is YYEEEE. This CDR3 is 14 amino acids long. Trimming removed 1 base from V and 5 bases from J, with 9 bases in between. CDR3 residues: CASSLIATNEKLFF. CDR3 in DNA: TGTGCCAGCAGCTTGATCGCGACCAATGAAAAACTGTTTTTT.

The CDR3 DNA is TGCGCCAGCAGTGACTCCGGGACAGGGGGCGGTGAAGCTTTCTTT. Protein product: CASSDSGTGGGEAFF. The chain carries TRBV10-1 and TRBJ1-1, with TRBD1 matching over 12 bases. The germline V gene has CDR1 WNHNN and CDR2 SYGVQD (reference sequence). V shed 3 bases, J shed 7 bases, and the junction held 6 bases outside the gene matches. This CDR3 comprises 15 residues.

J is TRBJ1-5 and V is TRBV6-4; the D is unclear. The V gene lost 1 base and the J gene lost 4 bases, with 8 bases spanning the gap. The CDR3 runs 14 residues. Germline CDR1 is MRHNA and CDR2 is SNTAGT. The DNA for the CDR3 is TGTGCCAGCAGTGACTTAGGAGGGAATCAGCCCCAGCATTTT. It codes for CASSDLGGNQPQHF.

CDR3 nucleotides: TGTGCCAGCAGTGAGGTGTTTCGACTAGCGGGCACAGATACGCAGTATTTT. Translating gives CASSEVFRLAGTDTQYF. The chain combines TRBV2 with TRBJ2-3, with 9 bases lining up with TRBD2. V trimming: 3 bases; J trimming: 1 base; junction bases outside the gene matches: 8. CDR1 SNHLY and CDR2 FYNNEI come from the germline V gene. The CDR3 contains 17 residues.

This clone was observed once. The J gene is TRBJ2-5, the V gene TRBV7-9; D is undetermined. The CDR3 is made up of 13 amino acids. Germline V gene sequence: CDR1 SEHNR, CDR2 FQNEAQ (reference sequence). With 3 bases removed from V and 2 bases from J, the gap between germline ends came to 7 bases. CDR3 coding DNA: TGTGCCAGCAGCTTGATCGGACAAGAGACCCAGTACTTC. It codes for CASSLIGQETQYF.

This sequence joins TRBV9 and TRBJ1-5, with D possibly being TRBD1 (5 bases). Trimming stripped 0 bases from V and 3 bases from J, with 16 bases between. Germline assignment: CDR1 SGDLS and CDR2 YYNGEE. The CDR3 length is 17 residues. The CDR3 region is CASSVEFEAGPNQPQHF. As DNA, the CDR3 is TGTGCCAGCAGCGTAGAATTTGAAGCAGGGCCCAATCAGCCCCAGCATTTT. Variable domain in full (rest from reference TRBV9 and TRBJ1-5): DSGVTQTPKHLITATGQRVTLRCSPRSGDLSVYWYQQSLDQGLQFLIQYYNGEERAKGNILERFSAQQFPDLHSELNLSSLELGDSALYFCASSVEFEAGPNQPQHFGDGTRLSIL.

In DNA form, the CDR3 reads TGTGCCAGCAGCGTAGTCACCCGGGGCACAGATACGCAGTATTTT. This sequence encodes CASSVVTRGTDTQYF. The V gene is TRBV9, the J gene TRBJ2-3; D ambiguous. This CDR3 comprises 15 residues. V was pared by 0 bases and J by 1 base, with 9 bases between. Looked up from germline, CDR1 is SGDLS and CDR2 is YYNGEE.

The chain joins TRBV29-1 to TRBJ2-7; 9 bases fit TRBD2. Germline V gene data show CDR1 as SQVTM and CDR2 as ANQGSEA. Unmatched junction bases numbered 2, after V lost 5 bases and J lost 0 bases. CDR3 size: 13 residues. In nucleotides, the CDR3 is TGCAGCGTTTCTAGCGGGGACTCCTACGAGCAGTACTTC. This encodes CSVSSGDSYEQYF.

The CDR3 loop reads CASSFGRGDTEAFF. The DNA of the CDR3 is TGTGCCAGCAGCTTTGGACGAGGGGACACTGAAGCTTTCTTT. V usage is TRBV5-6 and J usage is TRBJ1-1; tentatively, D is TRBD1 (5 bases). This CDR3 contains 14 residues. V was pared by 2 bases and J by 3 bases, with 11 bases between. Germline V gene data show CDR1 as SGHDT and CDR2 as YYEEEE.

The V gene is TRBV18, the J gene TRBJ2-1; 9 bases line up with TRBD2. Looked up from germline, CDR1 is KGHSH and CDR2 is LQKENI. This CDR3 has 15 amino acids. The V gene end was trimmed by 6 bases and the J gene end by 7 bases; junction bases not matched to a gene: 10. The CDR3 sequence is CASSPSGGSLNEQFF. CDR3 bases: TGTGCCAGCTCCCCAAGCGGGGGGTCCTTGAATGAGCAGTTCTTC.